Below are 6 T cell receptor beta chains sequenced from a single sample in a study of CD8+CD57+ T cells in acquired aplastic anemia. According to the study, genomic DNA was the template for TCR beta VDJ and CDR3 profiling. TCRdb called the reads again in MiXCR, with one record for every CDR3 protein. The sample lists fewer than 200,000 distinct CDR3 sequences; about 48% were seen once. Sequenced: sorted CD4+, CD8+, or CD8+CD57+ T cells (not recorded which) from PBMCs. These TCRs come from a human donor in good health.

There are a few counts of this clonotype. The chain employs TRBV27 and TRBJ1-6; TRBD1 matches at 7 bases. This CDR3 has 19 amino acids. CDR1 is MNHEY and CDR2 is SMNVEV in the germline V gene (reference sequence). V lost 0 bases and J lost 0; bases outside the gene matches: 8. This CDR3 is CASSLSLGGGASYNSPLHF. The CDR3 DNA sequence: TGTGCCAGCAGTTTATCCTTGGGAGGGGGCGCCTCCTATAATTCACCCCTCCACTTT.

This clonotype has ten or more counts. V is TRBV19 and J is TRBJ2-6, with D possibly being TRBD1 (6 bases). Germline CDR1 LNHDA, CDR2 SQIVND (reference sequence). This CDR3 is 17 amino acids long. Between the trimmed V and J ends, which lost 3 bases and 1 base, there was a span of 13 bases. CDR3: CASSMVRGASGANVLTF. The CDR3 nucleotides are TGTGCCAGTAGTATGGTCAGGGGTGCTTCTGGGGCCAACGTCCTGACTTTC.

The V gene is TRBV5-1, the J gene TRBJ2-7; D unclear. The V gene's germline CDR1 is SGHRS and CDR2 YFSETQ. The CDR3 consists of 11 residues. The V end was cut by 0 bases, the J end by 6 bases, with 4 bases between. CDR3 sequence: CASSLDCEQYF. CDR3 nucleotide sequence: TGCGCCAGCAGCTTGGACTGCGAGCAGTACTTC.

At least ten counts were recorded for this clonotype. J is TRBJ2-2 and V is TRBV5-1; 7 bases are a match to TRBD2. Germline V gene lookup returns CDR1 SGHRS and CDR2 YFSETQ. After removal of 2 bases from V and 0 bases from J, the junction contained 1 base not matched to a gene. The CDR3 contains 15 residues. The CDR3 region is CASSFSGSNTGELFF. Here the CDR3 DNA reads TGCGCCAGCAGCTTTAGCGGGTCGAACACCGGGGAGCTGTTTTTT.

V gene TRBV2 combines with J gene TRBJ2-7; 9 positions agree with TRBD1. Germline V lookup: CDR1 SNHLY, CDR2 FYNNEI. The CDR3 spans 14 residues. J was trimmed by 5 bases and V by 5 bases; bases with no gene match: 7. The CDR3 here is CASSRTGDVHEQYF. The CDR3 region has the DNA TGTGCCAGCAGTAGGACAGGGGATGTCCACGAGCAGTACTTC. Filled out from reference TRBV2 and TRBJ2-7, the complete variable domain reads EPEVTQTPSHQVTQMGQEVILRCVPISNHLYFYWYRQILGQKVEFLVSFYNNEISEKSEIFDDQFSVERPDGSNFTLKIRSTKLEDSAMYFCASSRTGDVHEQYFGPGTRLTVT.

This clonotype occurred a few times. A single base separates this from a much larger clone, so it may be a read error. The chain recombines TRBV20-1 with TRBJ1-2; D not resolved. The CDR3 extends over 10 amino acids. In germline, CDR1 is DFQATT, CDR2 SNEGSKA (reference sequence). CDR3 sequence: CGARDRGYTF. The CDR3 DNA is TGCGGTGCTAGAGACCGTGGCTACACCTTC.